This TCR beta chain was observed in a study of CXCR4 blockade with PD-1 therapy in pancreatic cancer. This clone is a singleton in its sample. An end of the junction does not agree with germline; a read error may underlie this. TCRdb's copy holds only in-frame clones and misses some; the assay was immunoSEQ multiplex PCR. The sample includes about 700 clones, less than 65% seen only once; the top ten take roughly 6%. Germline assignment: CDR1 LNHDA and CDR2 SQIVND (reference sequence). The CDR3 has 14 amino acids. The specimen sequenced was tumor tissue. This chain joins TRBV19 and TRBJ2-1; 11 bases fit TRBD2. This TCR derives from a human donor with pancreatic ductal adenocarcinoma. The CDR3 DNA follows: TGTGCCAGTCGGGGACTAGCGGCCGACAATAAGCAGTTCTTC. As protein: CASRGLAADNKQFF. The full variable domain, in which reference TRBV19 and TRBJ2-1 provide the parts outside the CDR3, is DGGITQSPKYLFRKEGQNVTLSCEQNLNHDAMYWYRQDPGQGLRLIYYSQIVNDFQKGDIAEGYSVSREKKESFPLTVTSAQKNPTAFYLCASRGLAADNKQFFGPGTRLTVL.